This TCR beta chain was recovered during a study of CD8 T cells in ankylosing spondylitis (dated by TCRdb to 2015 to 2018). Describing the broader study: To find TCR variants linked to disease, the study profiled T cell receptor beta repertoires in ankylosing spondylitis patients and healthy donors. Peripheral blood was sampled, and synovial fluid was also collected from ankylosing spondylitis patients. The full study cohort was made up of roughly 25 ankylosing spondylitis patients and around 100 healthy donors. The full study reports these points: A TCR beta motif of 8 or 9 highly homologous amino acid variants appeared characteristic of blood from ankylosing spondylitis patients. The disease-linked clones had a CD8+ phenotype and were found at relatively low frequencies in peripheral blood. Significant enrichment of the disease-linked clones was reported in matched synovial fluid samples from ankylosing spondylitis patients. Some TCR beta motif variants had previously been reported in synovial fluid and blood of reactive arthritis patients, which suggested common disease-initiation mechanisms.

Sequencing relied on an Illumina HiSeq 2500. TCR beta libraries were prepared by quantitative 5'-RACE with molecular barcodes. In the paper's pipeline: Disease-linked TCR variants were identified with a new computational method built on a probabilistic model of VDJ rearrangement. TCRdb reworked the public reads: Q25 trimming with fastp, MiXCR clone assembly, productive beta chains retained. Each CDR3 protein appears once, grouped with its most common genes and DNA. These V and J calls derive from TCRdb rather than the authors' analysis. The table for this sample lists about 330,000 distinct CDR3 sequences; around 7.6% of them were counted only once. The ten largest clones add up to about 14% of the sample. V is clipped by 0 bases and J by 2 bases, and the sequence between their germline boundaries is 13 bases long. Taken from the germline V gene, the CDR1 and CDR2 loops are LGHNA and YSLEER. Its CDR3 holds 16 amino acids, cysteine through phenylalanine. Only the CDR3 DNA is retained, 48 bases long and in frame from the first base.

A word on this clonotype: This receptor's antigen is unknown. Base qualities were left out, and no much larger clone turns up one base away.

The chain is assembled from TRBV4-3 and TRBJ2-5; the D call is tentative, TRBD1 or TRBD2, as each matches 5 bases. The sequencing sample was made of blood, either unsorted or a sorted T cell fraction (not recorded which). The receptor was isolated from a male donor with ankylosing spondylitis. The DNA reads TGCGCCAGCAGCCAAGATCTGGGGGAACCGCAAGAGACCCAGTACTTC. It translates to CASSQDLGEPQETQYF.